One sample yielded the 6 T cell receptor beta chains listed below, sequenced in a study of T-cell reconstitution after alpha-beta-depleted transplantation in children. Study-wide results and limits: It was reported that alpha-beta T cells came from several hundred expanded graft clones (about two months after transplant).

These receptors lack a known antigen. For TCRbeta, the library was prepared with unique molecular identifiers. A single record per CDR3 protein comes from TCRdb applying MiXCR to the PCR reads. The sample yields roughly 30,000 distinct CDR3 sequences, about 7% seen once. Specimen: peripheral blood, collected 60 days after TCRalphabeta/CD19-depleted stem cell transplant. These TCRs come from a child in the first two years of life who had a stem cell transplant for acute myeloid leukemia, so the T cells may come from the graft donor.

This clonotype occurred many times. The chain combines TRBV5-8 with TRBJ2-2, with D perhaps assigned TRBD1 or TRBD2 (5 bases each). Trimming shortened V by 5 bases and J by 3 bases, and 14 bases separated the two germline ends. There are 15 residues in the CDR3. In germline, CDR1 is SGHTS, CDR2 YDEGEE. The CDR3, as DNA: TGTGCCAGCAGACACCGGGACGGCGACACCGGGGAGCTGTTTTTT. It specifies CASRHRDGDTGELFF.

The chain combines TRBV12-3 or TRBV12-4 with TRBJ2-5; D not resolved. V lost 5 bases to trimming and J lost 5 bases, with 12 bases between them. CDR3 length: 13 residues. CDR3 sequence: CASSDRVGETQYF. The CDR3 bases are TGTGCCAGCAGTGACCGGGTAGGGGAGACCCAGTACTTC.

The sample holds many counts of this clonotype. CDR3 bases: TGTGCCAGCAGCTTCGGACAGGGCCCAAGGGAAGCTTTCTTT. Protein sequence: CASSFGQGPREAFF. This rearrangement joins TRBV11-2 to TRBJ1-1; 8 nucleotides align to TRBD1. CDR3 length equals 14 residues. Germline CDR1 is SGHAT and CDR2 is FQNNGV. Germline trimming cut 3 bases from V and 8 bases from J; bases unmatched to any gene: 8.

This clonotype was seen many times. V is TRBV10-3 and J is TRBJ1-1, with D possibly being TRBD1 (6 bases). The CDR3 has 14 amino acids. CDR1 and CDR2 (germline): ENHRY, SYGVKD. The germline V and J ends were trimmed by 2 bases and 6 bases, with 13 bases remaining between them. The CDR3 bases are TGTGCCATCAGTGAGCCCTCGACAGGATCTGAAGCTTTCTTT. Encoded protein: CAISEPSTGSEAFF.

This clonotype has a count of ten or more. The gene calls are TRBV9 and TRBJ2-3; D remains unclear. Germline V gives CDR1 SGDLS, CDR2 YYNGEE. This CDR3 has 16 residues. V dropped 0 bases and J dropped 0 bases, with 11 bases sitting between them. CDR3 in amino acids: CASSVEGGQSTDTQYF. As DNA, the CDR3 is TGTGCCAGCAGCGTAGAGGGCGGCCAAAGCACAGATACGCAGTATTTT.

This clonotype showed up many times. V and J are TRBV6-5 and TRBJ1-1; 7 bases fit TRBD1. The CDR3 is 12 amino acids. CDR1 is MNHEY, CDR2 SVGAGI, per germline. After removal of 4 bases from V and 10 bases from J, the junction contained 6 bases not matched to a gene. CDR3 sequence (DNA): TGTGCCAGCAGTTTGAGGGGGCGAAGAGCTTTCTTT. As protein: CASSLRGRRAFF.